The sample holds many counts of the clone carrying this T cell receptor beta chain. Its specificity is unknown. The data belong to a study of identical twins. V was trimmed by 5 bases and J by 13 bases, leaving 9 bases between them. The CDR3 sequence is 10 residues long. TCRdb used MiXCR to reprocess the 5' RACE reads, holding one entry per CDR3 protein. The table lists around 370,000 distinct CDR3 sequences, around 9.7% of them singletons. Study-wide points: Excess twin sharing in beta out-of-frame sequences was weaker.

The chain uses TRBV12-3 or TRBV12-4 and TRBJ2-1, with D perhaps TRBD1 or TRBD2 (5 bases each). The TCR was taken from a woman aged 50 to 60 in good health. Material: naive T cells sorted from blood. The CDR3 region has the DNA TGTGCCAGCAGTGGGGACCTCCAGTTCTTC. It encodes CASSGDLQFF.